This T cell receptor beta chain emerged from a study of shared T cell receptors in the human thymus. This clone has a single count. The CDR3 covers 18 residues. Clones were sequenced by immunoSEQ multiplex PCR, and TCRdb holds only the in-frame ones, with some missing. The sample gives hundreds of thousands of clones, approximately 88% of which show up once; 0.01% is in the top ten. The same specimen was also included in a second study, on human thymus T cells.

The J gene is TRBJ2-5, the V gene TRBV21-1; the DNA was not used to check the table's D call, TRBD1. TRBV21-1 is a listed pseudogene. The receptor was isolated from a boy younger than two with a congenital heart defect. The sample taken for sequencing was thymocytes. The CDR3 spells CASSKATPRQGYQETQYF. CDR3 in DNA: TGTGCCAGCAGCAAAGCCACTCCCCGACAGGGATACCAAGAGACCCAGTACTTC.